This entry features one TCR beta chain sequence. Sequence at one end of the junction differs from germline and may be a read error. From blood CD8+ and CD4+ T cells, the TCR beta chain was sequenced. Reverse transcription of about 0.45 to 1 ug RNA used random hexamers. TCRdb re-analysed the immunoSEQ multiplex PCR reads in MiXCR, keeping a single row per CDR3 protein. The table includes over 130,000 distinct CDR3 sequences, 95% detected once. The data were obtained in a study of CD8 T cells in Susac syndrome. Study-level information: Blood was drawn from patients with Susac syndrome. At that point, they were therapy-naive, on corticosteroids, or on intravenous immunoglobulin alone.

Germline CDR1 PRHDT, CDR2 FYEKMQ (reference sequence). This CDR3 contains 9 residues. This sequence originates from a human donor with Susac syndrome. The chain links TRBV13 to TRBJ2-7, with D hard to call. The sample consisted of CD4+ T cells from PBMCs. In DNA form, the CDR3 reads TGTGCCAGCAGCTTTTGGCCTAACTTC. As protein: CASSFWPNF.